These T cell receptor beta chains were read from a single sample in a study of human T cells and chemical hapten exposure. Via MiXCR, TCRdb re-called the 5' RACE reads, giving one row per CDR3 protein. The repertoire has 65,000 to 95,000 distinct CDR3 sequences, under 10% of them found once; the top ten carry about 2.1%. The source of these receptors is a male donor in good health. Each CDR3 is given with its conserved first and last residue. The D gene is left open where the match is weak. For some rows the clone size is stated as once, few or many, or as a class when expanded; others skip it.

abundance: .
j_gene: TRBJ1-1
d_gene: TRBD1
len: 14
v_gene: TRBV5-1
CDR3nt: TGCGCCAGCAGCGGCGGACAGGGGTACACTGAAGCTTTCTTT
CDR3aa: CASSGGQGYTEAFF

abundance: few
j_gene: TRBJ1-5
d_gene: .
len: 19
v_gene: TRBV7-3
CDR3nt: TGTGCCAGCAGCCGCTGTATTGTCTCGTTGGGCTATAGCAATCAGCCCCAGCATTTT
CDR3aa: CASSRCIVSLGYSNQPQHF

abundance: many
j_gene: TRBJ2-5
d_gene: TRBD2
len: 15
v_gene: TRBV5-1
CDR3nt: TGCGCCAGCAAGGTAGCGGGGGCCGGCCAAGAGACCCAGTACTTC
CDR3aa: CASKVAGAGQETQYF

abundance: few
j_gene: TRBJ1-5
d_gene: .
len: 14
v_gene: TRBV3-1
CDR3nt: TGTGCCAGCAGCCAAGGTTCAACCAGTCAGCCCCAGCATTTT
CDR3aa: CASSQGSTSQPQHF

abundance: few
j_gene: TRBJ1-2
d_gene: .
len: 13
v_gene: TRBV7-2
CDR3nt: TGTGCCAGCAGCCCGCTGGTTCTCTATGGCTACACCTTC
CDR3aa: CASSPLVLYGYTF

abundance: .
j_gene: TRBJ2-7
d_gene: TRBD1
len: 14
v_gene: TRBV7-6
CDR3nt: TGTGCCAGCAGCCCACAGGGGGCGAACTACGAGCAGTACTTC
CDR3aa: CASSPQGANYEQYF

abundance: many
j_gene: TRBJ2-3
d_gene: .
len: 16
v_gene: TRBV3-1
CDR3nt: TGTGCCAGCAGCCAAGAGAAGGAGGTGGGCACAGATACGCAGTATTTT
CDR3aa: CASSQEKEVGTDTQYF

abundance: many
j_gene: TRBJ1-2
d_gene: .
len: 13
v_gene: TRBV18
CDR3nt: TGTGCCAGCTCACCGGACAGTGCCAGGGGCTACACCTTC
CDR3aa: CASSPDSARGYTF

abundance: few
j_gene: TRBJ1-1
d_gene: TRBD1
len: 14
v_gene: TRBV6-5
CDR3nt: TGTGCCAGCAGAAAAGGGACAGGGCTCACTGAAGCTTTCTTT
CDR3aa: CASRKGTGLTEAFF

abundance: .
j_gene: TRBJ2-7
d_gene: .
len: 16
v_gene: TRBV27
CDR3nt: TGTGCCAGCAGCCCCACCGACTACGAGAGCTCCTACGAGCAGTACTTC
CDR3aa: CASSPTDYESSYEQYF

abundance: many
j_gene: TRBJ2-3
d_gene: .
len: 18
v_gene: TRBV7-6
CDR3nt: TGTGCCAGCAGCTTGGGTCCAGGTGCGAGCGGGAGCACAGATACGCAGTATTTT
CDR3aa: CASSLGPGASGSTDTQYF

abundance: many
j_gene: TRBJ2-6
d_gene: TRBD1
len: 16
v_gene: TRBV27
CDR3nt: TGTGCCAGCCTTGGGGACAGGGGGCATGGGGCCAACGTCCTGACTTTC
CDR3aa: CASLGDRGHGANVLTF

abundance: many
j_gene: TRBJ2-1
d_gene: .
len: 17
v_gene: TRBV5-5
CDR3nt: TGTGCCAGCAGCGACGGGACACCGTGGGGAGCCTACAATGAGCAGTTCTTC
CDR3aa: CASSDGTPWGAYNEQFF

abundance: many
j_gene: TRBJ1-2
d_gene: .
len: 12
v_gene: TRBV5-1
CDR3nt: TGCGCCAGCAGCCGGGACGGCTATGGCTACACCTTC
CDR3aa: CASSRDGYGYTF

abundance: few
j_gene: TRBJ2-2
d_gene: TRBD1
len: 17
v_gene: TRBV5-4
CDR3nt: TGTGCCAGCAGCTCCAGAGTGGGACAGAGAGACACCGGGGAGCTGTTTTTT
CDR3aa: CASSSRVGQRDTGELFF

abundance: many
j_gene: TRBJ2-5
d_gene: TRBD1
len: 16
v_gene: TRBV28
CDR3nt: TGTGCCAGCAGTTTCACGACCCCGGGACAGCAAGAGACCCAGTACTTC
CDR3aa: CASSFTTPGQQETQYF

abundance: many
j_gene: TRBJ2-1
d_gene: .
len: 14
v_gene: TRBV27
CDR3nt: TGTGCCAGCAGTCTCTTTAGAGGGCACAATGAGCAGTTCTTC
CDR3aa: CASSLFRGHNEQFF

abundance: few
j_gene: TRBJ1-2
d_gene: TRBD1
len: 14
v_gene: TRBV6-6
CDR3nt: TGTGCCAGCAGACGCCCGGGACAGGGCTATGGCTACACCTTC
CDR3aa: CASRRPGQGYGYTF

abundance: few
j_gene: TRBJ2-4
d_gene: .
len: 18
v_gene: TRBV3-1
CDR3nt: TGTGCCAGCAGCCAAGATATGGGCGGGACGAGCTCCAAAAACATTCAGTACTTC
CDR3aa: CASSQDMGGTSSKNIQYF

abundance: many
j_gene: TRBJ1-2
d_gene: TRBD1
len: 12
v_gene: TRBV29-1
CDR3nt: TGCAGCGTTGACGACAGGGAGTATGGCTACACCTTC
CDR3aa: CSVDDREYGYTF

abundance: many
j_gene: TRBJ2-6
d_gene: .
len: 15
v_gene: TRBV29-1
CDR3nt: TGCAGCGTACTAATCCGACCATCCGGGGCCAACGTCCTGACTTTC
CDR3aa: CSVLIRPSGANVLTF

abundance: few
j_gene: TRBJ1-1
d_gene: .
len: 14
v_gene: TRBV29-1
CDR3nt: TGCAGCGTTGAAGAGCTGGGTCGGAACACTGAAGCTTTCTTT
CDR3aa: CSVEELGRNTEAFF

abundance: few
j_gene: TRBJ2-1
d_gene: TRBD2
len: 15
v_gene: TRBV29-1
CDR3nt: TGCAGCGTTGAACCCCGACTAGCCCGCATCCGGGGGCAGTTCTTC
CDR3aa: CSVEPRLARIRGQFF

abundance: many
j_gene: TRBJ2-1
d_gene: TRBD2
len: 13
v_gene: TRBV20-1
CDR3nt: TGCAGTGCACGACTAGCGGGAGAAAATGAGCAGTTCTTC
CDR3aa: CSARLAGENEQFF

abundance: many
j_gene: TRBJ1-5
d_gene: .
len: 18
v_gene: TRBV6-5
CDR3nt: TGTGCCAGCAGTCCGACAGGCGGGGGAAGGGGGGGCAATCAGCCCCAGCATTTT
CDR3aa: CASSPTGGGRGGNQPQHF

abundance: many
j_gene: TRBJ2-3
d_gene: .
len: 15
v_gene: TRBV2
CDR3nt: TGTGCCAGCAGTTTCGATGGCGGACGACTAGATACGCAGTATTTT
CDR3aa: CASSFDGGRLDTQYF

abundance: .
j_gene: TRBJ1-5
d_gene: .
len: 15
v_gene: TRBV5-6
CDR3nt: TGTGCCAGCAGCTTGGGGTCCGTTGGCAATCAGCCCCAGCATTTT
CDR3aa: CASSLGSVGNQPQHF

abundance: few
j_gene: TRBJ2-6
d_gene: .
len: 17
v_gene: TRBV15
CDR3nt: TGTGCCACCAGCAGAGATGGGTCAGGGTCCGGGGCCAACGTCCTGACTTTC
CDR3aa: CATSRDGSGSGANVLTF

abundance: few
j_gene: TRBJ1-5
d_gene: TRBD1
len: 14
v_gene: TRBV5-6
CDR3nt: TGTGCCAGCAGCTTACAGGGGAACTATCAGCCCCAGCATTTT
CDR3aa: CASSLQGNYQPQHF

abundance: many
j_gene: TRBJ2-7
d_gene: TRBD2
len: 15
v_gene: TRBV4-2
CDR3nt: TGTGCCAGCAGCCCAGGGACTAGCGGATACTACGAGCAGTACTTC
CDR3aa: CASSPGTSGYYEQYF

abundance: many
j_gene: TRBJ1-1
d_gene: TRBD1
len: 14
v_gene: TRBV12-3/TRBV12-4
CDR3nt: TGTGCCAGCAGGCCAAGACAGGGGGCAAATGAAGCTTTCTTT
CDR3aa: CASRPRQGANEAFF

abundance: .
j_gene: TRBJ2-1
d_gene: TRBD2
len: 15
v_gene: TRBV20-1
CDR3nt: TGCAGTGCCGTGGATGCGGGGGGCTCCTGCAATGAGCAGTTCTTC
CDR3aa: CSAVDAGGSCNEQFF

abundance: many
j_gene: TRBJ2-1
d_gene: TRBD2
len: 15
v_gene: TRBV29-1
CDR3nt: TGCAGCGTTGGTCTTAGCGGGGGGGATGATAATGAGCAGTTCTTC
CDR3aa: CSVGLSGGDDNEQFF

abundance: many
j_gene: TRBJ2-5
d_gene: .
len: 13
v_gene: TRBV7-9
CDR3nt: TGTGCCAGCAGCTTCCCTCTGGCGGAGACCCAGTACTTC
CDR3aa: CASSFPLAETQYF

abundance: few
j_gene: TRBJ2-3
d_gene: .
len: 17
v_gene: TRBV3-1
CDR3nt: TGTGCCAGCAGCCACCCACCAGCGGGACAAGGCACAGATACGCAGTATTTT
CDR3aa: CASSHPPAGQGTDTQYF

abundance: .
j_gene: TRBJ2-1
d_gene: .
len: 18
v_gene: TRBV4-3
CDR3nt: TGCGCCAGCAGCCAAGGGAAGGTTCTAGGGGGGGCACTCAATGAGCAGTTCTTC
CDR3aa: CASSQGKVLGGALNEQFF

abundance: few
j_gene: TRBJ1-2
d_gene: TRBD1
len: 15
v_gene: TRBV18
CDR3nt: TGTGCCAGCTCACCATCCGGGACAGGGGACAATGGCTACACCTTC
CDR3aa: CASSPSGTGDNGYTF

abundance: .
j_gene: TRBJ2-3
d_gene: .
len: 16
v_gene: TRBV29-1
CDR3nt: TGCAGCGCCGTAGTGGAGCGGACTATTAGCACAGATACGCAGTATTTT
CDR3aa: CSAVVERTISTDTQYF

abundance: many
j_gene: TRBJ2-3
d_gene: TRBD2
len: 17
v_gene: TRBV6-5
CDR3nt: TGTGCCAGCAGCCGAACCCCTCAAGCGGGAGGATCAGATACGCAGTATTTT
CDR3aa: CASSRTPQAGGSDTQYF

abundance: few
j_gene: TRBJ1-5
d_gene: .
len: 16
v_gene: TRBV2
CDR3nt: TGTGCCAGCAGTGACGAGATGGGGCTGAGCAATCAGCCCCAGCATTTT
CDR3aa: CASSDEMGLSNQPQHF

abundance: many
j_gene: TRBJ1-1
d_gene: TRBD1
len: 16
v_gene: TRBV18
CDR3nt: TGTGCCAGCTCACCCGGAGTGGACAGGGCGAACGCTGAAGCTTTCTTT
CDR3aa: CASSPGVDRANAEAFF

abundance: many
j_gene: TRBJ1-5
d_gene: TRBD1
len: 16
v_gene: TRBV19
CDR3nt: TGTGCCAGTAGTAGCCCCACAGGGGATAGCAATCAGCCCCAGCATTTT
CDR3aa: CASSSPTGDSNQPQHF

abundance: many
j_gene: TRBJ2-5
d_gene: .
len: 13
v_gene: TRBV12-5
CDR3nt: TGTGCTAGTGCCTGGGACGGAGCGGAGACCCAGTACTTC
CDR3aa: CASAWDGAETQYF

abundance: .
j_gene: TRBJ2-7
d_gene: .
len: 14
v_gene: TRBV25-1
CDR3nt: TGTGCCAGCAAAAGGGAGGGGGTAGGCTACGAGCAGTACTTC
CDR3aa: CASKREGVGYEQYF

abundance: few
j_gene: TRBJ2-3
d_gene: TRBD1
len: 17
v_gene: TRBV2
CDR3nt: TGTGCCAGCAGCGAATCCCCAGGACAGGGACCCACAGATACGCAGTATTTT
CDR3aa: CASSESPGQGPTDTQYF

abundance: many
j_gene: TRBJ2-3
d_gene: TRBD2
len: 18
v_gene: TRBV3-1
CDR3nt: TGTGCCAGCAGCCAACTAGTGACTAGCGGGAAGTACACAGATACGCAGTATTTT
CDR3aa: CASSQLVTSGKYTDTQYF

abundance: .
j_gene: TRBJ2-7
d_gene: .
len: 13
v_gene: TRBV29-1
CDR3nt: TGCAGCGTTGAAGGGGGGAGAAGCTACGAGCAGTACTTC
CDR3aa: CSVEGGRSYEQYF

abundance: many
j_gene: TRBJ1-5
d_gene: .
len: 11
v_gene: TRBV2
CDR3nt: TGTGCCAGCAGTGAAAGGGTTGCCCAGCATTTT
CDR3aa: CASSERVAQHF

abundance: many
j_gene: TRBJ2-5
d_gene: .
len: 14
v_gene: TRBV5-1
CDR3nt: TGCGCCAGCAGCTTGGCCGGCGGGCAAGAGACCCAGTACTTC
CDR3aa: CASSLAGGQETQYF

abundance: few
j_gene: TRBJ2-5
d_gene: TRBD2
len: 16
v_gene: TRBV5-4
CDR3nt: TGTGCCAGCAGCAACCCAACTAGCGGACAAAAAGAGACCCAGTACTTC
CDR3aa: CASSNPTSGQKETQYF

abundance: many
j_gene: TRBJ1-6
d_gene: .
len: 15
v_gene: TRBV27
CDR3nt: TGTGCCAGCTCCCGCGAGGAGCGGAGGAATTCACCCCTCCACTTT
CDR3aa: CASSREERRNSPLHF

abundance: many
j_gene: TRBJ1-1
d_gene: .
len: 12
v_gene: TRBV28
CDR3nt: TGTGCCAGCAGTTTTGAGCACAGGCAAGCTTTCTTT
CDR3aa: CASSFEHRQAFF

abundance: few
j_gene: TRBJ2-1
d_gene: TRBD2
len: 20
v_gene: TRBV11-3
CDR3nt: TGTGCCAGCAGCTGGGCCGGTTGGCGGGGGGGCGAGGCCACCTACAATGAGCAGTTCTTC
CDR3aa: CASSWAGWRGGEATYNEQFF

abundance: few
j_gene: TRBJ1-1
d_gene: TRBD1
len: 16
v_gene: TRBV3-1
CDR3nt: TGTGCCAGCAGCCCGGGGGACAGGGGGCGCGAGACTGAAGCTTTCTTT
CDR3aa: CASSPGDRGRETEAFF

abundance: many
j_gene: TRBJ2-7
d_gene: TRBD1
len: 15
v_gene: TRBV4-3
CDR3nt: TGCGCCAGCAGCAAAAACCGGGACAGGGGGAGCGAGCAGTACTTC
CDR3aa: CASSKNRDRGSEQYF

abundance: .
j_gene: TRBJ1-5
d_gene: TRBD1
len: 14
v_gene: TRBV10-3
CDR3nt: TGTGCCATCAGTAGGACAGGGACCGACCAGCCCCAGCATTTT
CDR3aa: CAISRTGTDQPQHF

abundance: .
j_gene: TRBJ2-3
d_gene: .
len: 15
v_gene: TRBV6-4
CDR3nt: TGTGCCAGCAGTCAGACAGAGACTAGCACAGATACGCAGTATTTT
CDR3aa: CASSQTETSTDTQYF

abundance: .
j_gene: TRBJ2-2
d_gene: .
len: 11
v_gene: TRBV20-1
CDR3nt: TGCAGTGCTAGGGCCACCGGGGAGCTGTTTTTT
CDR3aa: CSARATGELFF